Shown below are 31 T cell receptor beta chains from a single sample sequenced in a study of blood T cell repertoires in COVID-19. Data came from immunoSEQ multiplex PCR; TCRdb stores just in-frame clones and leaves some out. The table has tens of thousands of clones, roughly 89% seen once. The sample comprised peripheral blood. These receptors were obtained from a woman between 55 and 75 years old with COVID-19, enrolled during active disease.

J is TRBJ2-5 and V is TRBV7-2; TRBD2 matches at 8 bases. CDR3 length: 15 residues. Germline-derived CDR1 and CDR2 are SGHTA and FQGNSA. The V and J ends lost 5 bases and 4 bases, in that order; junction bases with no gene match: 9. CDR3 protein: CASSGGQRGRETQYF. CDR3 DNA sequence: TGTGCCAGCAGCGGAGGACAGCGGGGGAGAGAGACCCAGTACTTC.

The chain combines TRBV7-2 with TRBJ2-7, with D possibly being TRBD2 (5 bases). Between the trimmed V and J ends, which lost 4 bases and 2 bases, there was a span of 12 bases. CDR1 is SGHTA and CDR2 is FQGNSA in the germline V gene. This CDR3 has 14 amino acids. CDR3 DNA: TGTGCCAGCAGCTCAGACTACGCTACCTACGAGCAGTACTTC. It is translated as CASSSDYATYEQYF. Full variable domain (remainder filled in from reference TRBV7-2 and TRBJ2-7): GAGVSQSPSNKVTEKGKDVELRCDPISGHTALYWYRQSLGQGLEFLIYFQGNSAPDKSGLPSDRFSAERTGGSVSTLTIQRTQQEDSAVYLCASSSDYATYEQYFGPGTRLTVT.

This rearrangement joins TRBV19 to TRBJ2-5, with 8 bases aligning to TRBD2. Germline CDR1 reads LNHDA; CDR2 reads SQIVND (reference sequence). The length of the CDR3 is 15 residues. With V trimmed by 5 bases and J by 1 base, 6 bases remained unmatched. CDR3 region: CASSLRGGPQETQYF. The CDR3 nucleotides read TGTGCCAGTAGTCTCCGGGGGGGGCCCCAAGAGACCCAGTACTTC.

The rearrangement joins TRBV9 to TRBJ2-2; no reliable D call. V was shortened by 4 bases and J by 3 bases, with 7 bases between the two germline ends. The germline CDR1 and CDR2 sequences are SGDLS and YYNGEE. The CDR3 extends over 13 amino acids. The CDR3 bases are TGTGCCAGCAGCTCCTACTACACCGGGGAGCTGTTTTTT. This sequence encodes CASSSYYTGELFF.

The J gene is TRBJ2-3, the V gene TRBV21-1; the table's D gene call, TRBD2, was not cross checked with the DNA. TRBV21-1 represents a pseudogene. This CDR3 region has 17 residues. The CDR3 reads CASSKKFSGPSTDTQYF. DNA of the CDR3: TGTGCCAGCAGCAAAAAATTCAGCGGGCCCAGCACAGATACGCAGTATTTT.

The chain uses TRBV4-3 and TRBJ2-1; unclear D gene. CDR1 is LGHNA and CDR2 is YSLEER in the germline V gene. V dropped 0 bases and J dropped 2 bases, with 11 bases sitting between them. There are 16 residues in the CDR3. The CDR3 DNA reads as TGCGCCAGCAGCCAAGAAGGAGAGGTACCCTACAATGAGCAGTTCTTC. Amino acids: CASSQEGEVPYNEQFF.

In nucleotides, the CDR3 is TGTGCCAGCTCACCACGCGAGGGGGTGAACACTGAAGCTTTCTTT. Protein: CASSPREGVNTEAFF. This chain links TRBV18 with TRBJ1-1; TRBD1 might be the D (6 bases). V lost 1 base and J lost 0, with 9 bases in between. The CDR3 is 15 residues long. CDR1 and CDR2 from the germline V gene are KGHSH and LQKENI. Combining the CDR3 with reference TRBV18 and TRBJ1-1 gives the whole variable domain NAGVMQNPRHLVRRRGQEARLRCSPMKGHSHVYWYRQLPEEGLKFMVYLQKENIIDESGMPKERFSAEFPKEGPSILRIQQVVRGDSAAYFCASSPREGVNTEAFFGQGTRLTVV.

The J gene is TRBJ1-1, the V gene TRBV5-4; possibly TRBD1 for D (6 bases). Germline lookup yields CDR1 SGHNT and CDR2 YYREEE (reference sequence). The length of the CDR3 is 15 residues. With 2 bases removed from V and 0 bases from J, the gap between germline ends came to 11 bases. The CDR3 coding sequence is TGTGCCAGCAGCTTCAAACAGGGCATGAACACTGAAGCTTTCTTT. Its translation: CASSFKQGMNTEAFF.

This chain links TRBV5-1 with TRBJ2-3, with D unresolved. This CDR3 is 16 amino acids long. The germline V gene encodes CDR1 SGHRS and CDR2 YFSETQ. V lost 0 bases to trimming and J lost 0 bases, with 11 bases between them. In nucleotides, the CDR3 is TGCGCCAGCAGCTTGGGACGGAGTGATAGCACAGATACGCAGTATTTT. Protein: CASSLGRSDSTDTQYF.

This clone was recorded once. The rearrangement joins TRBV30 to TRBJ2-2; possibly TRBD2 for D (6 bases). V lost 2 bases and J lost 3, with 13 bases in between. The V gene's germline CDR1 is GTSNPN and CDR2 SVGIG (reference sequence). The CDR3 has 15 amino acids. The CDR3 DNA sequence: TGTGCCTGGAGTCGTTGGGGGACTCACACCGGGGAGCTGTTTTTT. It codes for CAWSRWGTHTGELFF.

The chain carries TRBV7-2 and TRBJ2-4; TRBD2 matches 9 bases. This CDR3 region has 19 residues. With 0 bases clipped from V and 1 base from J, the junction kept 10 bases outside the gene matches. Per germline, CDR1 SGHTA and CDR2 FQGNSA. CDR3 nucleotide sequence: TGTGCCAGCAGCTTAGCTGGGACTAGCTTGTCGGGGGCCAAAAACATTCAGTACTTC. Its protein product is CASSLAGTSLSGAKNIQYF. Full variable domain (rest looked up from reference TRBV7-2 and TRBJ2-4): GAGVSQSPSNKVTEKGKDVELRCDPISGHTALYWYRQSLGQGLEFLIYFQGNSAPDKSGLPSDRFSAERTGGSVSTLTIQRTQQEDSAVYLCASSLAGTSLSGAKNIQYFGAGTRLSVL.

This clone was detected a few times. The chain has TRBV7-2 and TRBJ2-2, with TRBD1 as a possible D gene (5 bases). Trimming shortened V by 4 bases and J by 9 bases, and 21 bases separated the two germline ends. The CDR3 has 16 amino acids. CDR1 is SGHTA and CDR2 is FQGNSA in the germline V gene. The CDR3 DNA reads TGTGCCAGCAGCTCAGGCAGGGCTACCTCAGGGAGGGAGCTGTTTTTT. Amino acids: CASSSGRATSGRELFF.

The chain joins TRBV7-9 to TRBJ2-7; TRBD1 matches at 7 bases. Germline CDR1 and CDR2: SEHNR and FQNEAQ (reference sequence). The CDR3 covers 13 residues. Unmatched junction bases numbered 3, after V lost 5 bases and J lost 2 bases. CDR3 amino acids: CASSLGQPYEQYF. The DNA of the CDR3 is TGTGCCAGCAGCCTGGGACAGCCCTACGAGCAGTACTTC. The complete variable domain, with remaining parts taken from reference TRBV7-9 and TRBJ2-7, reads DTGVSQNPRHKITKRGQNVTFRCDPISEHNRLYWYRQTLGQGPEFLTYFQNEAQLEKSRLLSDRFSAERPKGSFSTLEIQRTEQGDSAMYLCASSLGQPYEQYFGPGTRLTVT.

This clone was picked up one time. This sequence joins TRBV29-1 and TRBJ2-3, with D unresolved. V lost 7 bases, J lost 4 bases, and 15 bases lay in between. CDR3 length: 13 residues. Germline V gene data show CDR1 as SQVTM and CDR2 as ANQGSEA. DNA for the CDR3: TGCAGCGCCCCGGGTGCCCGGCCAGATACGCAGTATTTT. Amino acids: CSAPGARPDTQYF.

The chain combines TRBV2 with TRBJ1-1, with unresolved D. Germline V gives CDR1 SNHLY, CDR2 FYNNEI. V gave up 1 base and J gave up 8 bases, with 14 bases separating them. The CDR3 loop spans 14 amino acids. CDR3 nucleotide sequence: TGTGCCAGCAGTGAAGTTACGGTGACTTTGGAAGCTTTCTTT. Its translation: CASSEVTVTLEAFF.

The gene calls are TRBV11-1 and TRBJ2-3; D is perhaps TRBD1 (7 bases). The V gene lost 5 bases and the J gene lost 3 bases, with 18 bases spanning the gap. From germline, CDR1 is SGHAT and CDR2 FQDESV (reference sequence). The CDR3 runs to 16 residues. The chain's CDR3 is CASSLRRGLGTDTQYF. The CDR3 DNA is TGTGCCAGCAGCCTGAGGAGGGGGCTCGGAACAGATACGCAGTATTTT. The full variable domain, in which reference TRBV11-1 and TRBJ2-3 provide the parts outside the CDR3, is EAEVAQSPRYKITEKSQAVAFWCDPISGHATLYWYRQILGQGPELLVQFQDESVVDDSQLPKDRFSAERLKGVDSTLKIQPAELGDSAMYLCASSLRRGLGTDTQYFGPGTRLTVL.

The rearrangement links TRBV27 to TRBJ2-5; 10 bases are a match to TRBD2. The CDR3 extends over 17 amino acids. Germline CDR1 and CDR2: MNHEY and SMNVEV (reference sequence). The V gene end was trimmed by 3 bases and the J gene end by 2 bases; junction bases not matched to a gene: 9. DNA of the CDR3: TGTGCCAGCAGTTTCTCCCCTAGCGGGAGCGGGCAAGAGACCCAGTACTTC. Translated, it gives CASSFSPSGSGQETQYF.

This clone has only one observation. The rearrangement uses TRBV7-2 and TRBJ2-6; TRBD2 aligns across 8 bases. The germline V gene has CDR1 SGHTA and CDR2 FQGNSA. The length of the CDR3 is 16 residues. Germline trimming cut 5 bases from V and 2 bases from J; bases unmatched to any gene: 5. The CDR3 region has the DNA TGTGCCAGCAGCCGCGGGCGGGGGGCTGGGGCCAACGTCCTGACTTTC. Translating it yields CASSRGRGAGANVLTF.

V is TRBV9 and J is TRBJ2-1; the match to TRBD1 covers 7 bases. The CDR3 contains 15 residues. J was trimmed by 0 bases and V by 6 bases; bases with no gene match: 6. Germline V gives CDR1 SGDLS, CDR2 YYNGEE. The CDR3 here is CASTGTESSYNEQFF. DNA for the CDR3: TGTGCCAGCACCGGGACAGAAAGCTCCTACAATGAGCAGTTCTTC.

The chain joins TRBV10-3 to TRBJ2-1, with TRBD2 matching 9 bases. The CDR3 is 14 residues long. Germline-derived CDR1 and CDR2 are ENHRY and SYGVKD. V was pared by 8 bases and J by 9 bases, with 11 bases of the junction left unmatched. CDR3 residues: CAIGFGGGGVEQFF. CDR3 in DNA: TGTGCCATCGGCTTTGGCGGGGGGGGCGTTGAGCAGTTCTTC.

The V and J genes are TRBV6-2 or TRBV6-3 and TRBJ1-2; TRBD1 agrees at 11 bases. Trimming removed 2 bases from V and 8 bases from J; junction bases left unmatched: 4. Germline CDR1 MNHEY, CDR2 SVGEGT. The CDR3 has 14 residues. The CDR3 DNA is TGTGCCAGCAGTTACCTTGGACAGGGGGCAGGCTACACCTTC. It codes for CASSYLGQGAGYTF.

V gene TRBV5-1 combines with J gene TRBJ1-4; D might be TRBD1 (6 bases). Germline V lookup: CDR1 SGHRS, CDR2 YFSETQ. The CDR3 sequence is 14 residues long. Trimming cost V 5 bases and J 5 bases, with 13 bases left between them. DNA for the CDR3: TGCGCCAGCAGAACGGCAGGGGCGAATGAAAAACTGTTTTTT. The encoded protein is CASRTAGANEKLFF.

This chain joins TRBV19 and TRBJ1-5; D is unclear. The CDR3 is made up of 15 amino acids. Trimming left V 7 bases short and J 2 bases short, with 15 bases between. CDR1 is LNHDA, CDR2 SQIVND, per germline (reference sequence). The DNA of the CDR3 is TGTGCCAGTACGGGCCGGGAATGGGGCAATCAGCCCCAGCATTTT. Protein: CASTGREWGNQPQHF.

This clone was observed a few times. The chain links TRBV4-1 to TRBJ2-2; 7 bases are shared with TRBD2. CDR1 MGHRA and CDR2 YSYEKL come from the germline V gene. The CDR3 totals 18 residues. J gave up 2 bases and V 6 bases, and 15 bases lay outside the gene matches. The CDR3 nucleotides are TGCGCCAGCAGGCAGGGAGGGGCCCTTACCTTTAACACCGGGGAGCTGTTTTTT. Amino acids: CASRQGGALTFNTGELFF.

The rearrangement links TRBV7-2 to TRBJ1-1, with TRBD1 as a possible D gene (5 bases). CDR3 length: 13 amino acids. Between the trimmed V and J ends, which lost 7 bases and 1 base, there was a span of 10 bases. Germline CDR1 and CDR2: SGHTA and FQGNSA. CDR3 protein: CASKPGGNTEAFF. CDR3 sequence (DNA): TGTGCCAGCAAACCGGGGGGGAACACTGAAGCTTTCTTT.

The chain carries TRBV4-1 and TRBJ1-5; D gene ambiguous. The CDR3 covers 14 residues. Trimming cost V 1 base and J 0 bases, with 4 bases left between them. The germline V gene has CDR1 MGHRA and CDR2 YSYEKL. The CDR3 reads CASSQVSSNQPQHF. The CDR3, as DNA: TGCGCCAGCAGCCAAGTCAGTAGCAATCAGCCCCAGCATTTT.

The chain recombines TRBV7-9 with TRBJ1-2, with D possibly TRBD1 on 6 matching bases. CDR3 size: 14 residues. Trimming took off 1 base at V and 6 bases at J, with 12 bases between the two ends. CDR1 SEHNR and CDR2 FQNEAQ come from the germline V gene (reference sequence). The CDR3 is CASSLDSGGNGYTF. CDR3 DNA sequence: TGTGCCAGCAGCTTAGATTCGGGGGGCAATGGCTACACCTTC.

The CDR3 DNA is TGTGCCAGCAGTTACGGTACCCGGGGAGCTTTCTTT. Translating gives CASSYGTRGAFF. The genes are TRBV6-2 or TRBV6-3 and TRBJ1-1; D is ambiguous. V was trimmed by 2 bases and J by 10 bases, leaving 11 bases between them. Germline V gene sequence: CDR1 MNHEY, CDR2 SVGEGT. This CDR3 region has 12 residues.

This sequence joins TRBV7-9 and TRBJ2-7, with 8 bases fitting TRBD1. V lost 5 bases and J lost 5; bases outside the gene matches: 5. This CDR3 comprises 13 residues. From germline, CDR1 is SEHNR and CDR2 FQNEAQ (reference sequence). The CDR3 is CASSRQGFNEQYF. In nucleotides, the CDR3 is TGTGCCAGCAGCCGACAGGGGTTCAACGAGCAGTACTTC.

The rearrangement joins TRBV2 to TRBJ1-5; D not certain. The CDR3 runs to 15 residues. CDR1 and CDR2 from the germline V gene are SNHLY and FYNNEI. V shed 3 bases and J shed 0 bases, with 9 bases lying between them. The CDR3 bases are TGTGCCAGCAGTGAGGATAGCGATAGCAATCAGCCCCAGCATTTT. Translating gives CASSEDSDSNQPQHF.

This chain connects TRBV5-1 to TRBJ1-4, with 9 nucleotides matching TRBD1. The CDR3 loop spans 15 amino acids. Germline assignment: CDR1 SGHRS and CDR2 YFSETQ. J lost 6 bases, V lost 1 base, and 4 bases had no gene match. DNA of the CDR3: TGCGCCAGCAGCTTGTGGGGACAGGGAGATGAAAAACTGTTTTTT. As protein: CASSLWGQGDEKLFF.